Sequencing of this T cell receptor beta chain was carried out in a study of blood T cell repertoires in COVID-19. Study summary: Some COVID-19 samples were acute and others convalescent; all came from the United States, Italy and Spain. Sources were T cells, B-cell-depleted T cells, or PBMCs; the material itself was cDNA or gDNA.

Per the authors' pipeline: It was from reference gene primer amplification that nucleated cell counts were estimated. Repertoires were generated with immunoSEQ multiplex PCR, while TCRdb's copy carries only in-frame clones and drops some. The DNA was the basis for D and trimming; V, J and clone size are from that table. The table includes about 240,000 clones, 86% detected once. Seattle patient enrollment occurred during active infection, with longitudinal follow-up thereafter. CDR1 and CDR2 from the germline V gene are LNHDA and SQIVND (reference sequence). CDR3 length equals 15 residues. J lost 10 bases, V lost 5 bases, and 10 bases had no gene match. This clone was seen more than once but under ten times.

This chain uses TRBV19 with TRBJ2-1; TRBD2 agrees at 11 bases. The sample was peripheral blood. This sequence originates from a woman aged 50 to 60 with COVID-19, enrolled during active disease. CDR3 sequence: CASSGSSGGQGEQFF. The DNA for the CDR3 is TGTGCCAGTAGTGGATCTAGCGGGGGGCAGGGGGAGCAGTTCTTC.